The sequence of this TCR beta chain was determined in a study of regulatory T cells in long-lasting Graves disease. Study outcomes and limitations: There were preferences for TRBV28, TRBJ1-2 and TRBJ2-5 in persistent disease.

Noted time point: persistent/refractory GD, antithyroid drugs over 5 years with positive TRAb. Preparation of the TCR library used RNA extracted from PBMCs. This clonotype turned up a few times. The target antigen is unknown. TCR beta libraries were built with iRepertoire HTBI primers and Arm-PCR of CDR3 regions. TCRdb redid the calling of the multiplex PCR reads with MiXCR, one entry per CDR3 protein. The sample has about 290,000 distinct CDR3 sequences; around 23% are singletons. V lost 4 bases to trimming and J lost 4 bases, with 14 bases between them. The CDR3 has 15 residues. Germline CDR1 LNHDA, CDR2 SQIVND (reference sequence).

The V and J genes are TRBV19 and TRBJ1-5, with TRBD1 as a possible D gene (6 bases). The material sequenced was peripheral blood mononuclear cells (PBMCs), taken when the disease was refractory, from a patient treated with antithyroid drugs. The receptor was derived from a female donor with Graves disease. The CDR3 reads CASSTRGQDNQPQHF. CDR3 sequence (DNA): TGTGCCAGTAGTACCAGGGGACAAGATAATCAGCCCCAGCATTTT.